The rows below give T cell receptor beta chains drawn from one sample of a study of PD-L1 blockade in urothelial cancer. Measured with immunoSEQ multiplex PCR; TCRdb has only the in-frame clones, and not every one. The data hold tens of thousands of clones, with 80% to 85% observed a single time. The sample in question was PBMCs, obtained around atezolizumab (anti-PD-L1) treatment. These receptors all come from a man in his sixties with urothelial cancer. CDR3s include the opening cysteine and the closing phenylalanine or tryptophan. The D gene is left open where the match is weak. Clone size is shown for a subset of rows, as once, few, many or a class of expanded clone.

-	TRBV19	-	TRBJ2-5	TGTGCCAGTAGCAATTTCGGTGGCCAAGAGACCCAGTACTTC	CASSNFGGQETQYF
TRBD1	TRBV30	-	TRBJ1-5	TGTGCCTGGTGGTGGCGAACCCGGGAACAGGGGGGGGGAAATAGCAATCAGCCCCAGCATTTT	CAWWWRTREQGGGNSNQPQHF
-	TRBV27	-	TRBJ2-2	TGTGCCAGCAACCCAGGGGAGGGCGGGGAGCTGTTTTTT	CASNPGEGGELFF
TRBD1	TRBV19	-	TRBJ1-1	TGTGCCAGTAGTATAGGTTCAGGGGGCACTGAAGCTTTCTTT	CASSIGSGGTEAFF
-	TRBV6-1	-	TRBJ2-5	TGTGCCAGCAGTGAAGCGGAAGGAGCGGGCGGGCCACGGAAGACCCAGTACTTC	CASSEAEGAGGPRKTQYF
TRBD2	TRBV7-2	-	TRBJ2-2	TGTGCCAGCAGCTTAGTAGCGGGCCCCGAGAACACCGGGGAGCTGTTTTTT	CASSLVAGPENTGELFF
TRBD1	TRBV28	-	TRBJ1-2	TGTGCCAGCTGCCCTCCGGACAGGTACTATGGCTACACCTTC	CASCPPDRYYGYTF
-	TRBV5-4	-	TRBJ1-2	TGTGCCAGCAGCTTACCGGGGATTCGAAATGGCTACACCTTC	CASSLPGIRNGYTF
-	TRBV21-1	-	TRBJ1-3	TGTGCCAGCAGGGGACAGCGGAGCTCTGGAAACACCATATATTTT	CASRGQRSSGNTIYF
-	TRBV7-9	-	TRBJ1-3	TGTGCCAGCAGTTTAACAGGTGCCTCTGGAAACACCATATATTTT	CASSLTGASGNTIYF
TRBD1	TRBV5-4	-	TRBJ2-2	TGTGCCAGCAGCTTGGACAGGACAGGGGCCGGGGAGCTGTTTTTT	CASSLDRTGAGELFF
-	TRBV6-6	-	TRBJ2-1	TGTGCCAGCAGCCTTCGGACAGTCGGGAATGAGCAGTTCTTC	CASSLRTVGNEQFF
-	TRBV29-1	-	TRBJ2-3	TGCAGCGTTGACTCCGGGGATACGCAGTATTTT	CSVDSGDTQYF
TRBD2	TRBV5-1	-	TRBJ2-7	TGCGCCAGCCGACGGACTAGCGGCCCCTCTGGCGAGCAGTACTTC	CASRRTSGPSGEQYF
TRBD2	TRBV9	-	TRBJ2-3	TGTGCCAGCAGCGTTAGCGGGAACCCCACAGATACGCAGTATTTT	CASSVSGNPTDTQYF
TRBD1	TRBV5-6	-	TRBJ2-5	TGTGCCAGCACTCATGGGACAGGTCAAGAGACCCAGTACTTC	CASTHGTGQETQYF
-	TRBV7-9	-	TRBJ2-2	TGTGCCAGCAGCTTAGAGACAGACACCGGGGAGCTGTTTTTT	CASSLETDTGELFF
TRBD1	TRBV19	-	TRBJ1-2	TGTGCCGCCTGCCGGGTTTCACAGGGGTGTTATGGCTACACCTTC	CAACRVSQGCYGYTF
TRBD2	TRBV7-9	-	TRBJ2-1	TGTGCCAGCAACAAGCGGGGGGGCACCCCAAATGAGCAGTTCTTC	CASNKRGGTPNEQFF
TRBD2	TRBV5-1	-	TRBJ2-7	TGCGCCAGCAGCTTGGACGGGACTAGCGGGAGTGCCGAGCAGTACTTC	CASSLDGTSGSAEQYF
-	TRBV19	-	TRBJ2-6	TGTGCCAGTAGTACCGGGACACCGAGCTCTGGGGCCAACGTCCTGACTTTC	CASSTGTPSSGANVLTF
-	TRBV6-6	-	TRBJ1-2	TGTGCCAGCAGTTATAGAGCGCGTAACTATGGCTACACCTTC	CASSYRARNYGYTF
TRBD1	TRBV19	few	TRBJ1-5	TGTGCCAGTAGACAGGGGAATCAGCCCCAGCATTTT	CASRQGNQPQHF
-	TRBV9	-	TRBJ2-5	TGTGCCAGCAGCGTAGGTTGGGGCGCGTTCGCCGAGACCCAGTACTTC	CASSVGWGAFAETQYF
TRBD1	TRBV6-5	-	TRBJ1-2	TGTGCCAGCAGAGACGACAGGGTCACGGGAGGCTACACCTTC	CASRDDRVTGGYTF
-	TRBV30	-	TRBJ1-5	TGTGCCTGGAGTCCTAAGGGGGGGCAAACGGGTCAGCCCCAGCATTTT	CAWSPKGGQTGQPQHF
-	TRBV28	-	TRBJ1-2	TGTGCCAGCAGTCCCCCCCCTTCAGGGCTGCTCCACTATGGCTACACCTTC	CASSPPPSGLLHYGYTF
TRBD1	TRBV19	-	TRBJ2-1	TGTGCCAGTAGGGACGGGACAGGAATCAATGAGCAGTTCTTC	CASRDGTGINEQFF
-	TRBV10-3	once	TRBJ2-5	TGTGCCATCAGTGCGAACAGGGAAGAGACCCAGTACTTC	CAISANREETQYF
-	TRBV4-1	-	TRBJ2-7	TGCGCCAGCAGCCTCTTACAAGGGAGCGAGCAGTACTTC	CASSLLQGSEQYF
-	TRBV10-3	-	TRBJ2-7	TGTGCCATCAGCAGGGAGGAACACGAGCAGTACTTC	CAISREEHEQYF
TRBD1	TRBV28	few	TRBJ1-4	TGTGCCAGCAGCGACAGGGGCTCTAATGAAAAACTGTTTTTT	CASSDRGSNEKLFF
-	TRBV9	-	TRBJ1-3	TGTGCCAGCAGCGCCCAGGGACAATTCAGCCCCGGAAACACCATATATTTT	CASSAQGQFSPGNTIYF
TRBD2	TRBV10-3	-	TRBJ2-1	TGTGCCATCAGTGAGTCCGGCGGGAGGTACAATGAGCAGTTCTTC	CAISESGGRYNEQFF
-	TRBV7-2	-	TRBJ1-6	TGTGCCAGCGGAAACAGAAATTCACCCCTCCACTTT	CASGNRNSPLHF
-	TRBV23-1	-	TRBJ2-1	TGCGCCAGCAGTCAATCATCCCAAGCGGAGGAGGCCAATGAGCAGTTCTTC	CASSQSSQAEEANEQFF
TRBD1	TRBV19	-	TRBJ1-2	TGTGCCAGTAGTCGGGACAGATATGGCTACACCTTC	CASSRDRYGYTF
TRBD1	TRBV5-1	-	TRBJ2-1	TGCGCCAGCAGCTTAACCTCGACAGGGACGTCCTACAATGAGCAGTTCTTC	CASSLTSTGTSYNEQFF
-	TRBV7-9	once	TRBJ1-3	TGTGCCAGCAGCTTAGGCACAGCCTCTGGAAACACCATATATTTT	CASSLGTASGNTIYF
-	TRBV7-9	-	TRBJ2-1	TGTGCCAGCAGACCTCAGGGGAACAATGAGCAGTTCTTC	CASRPQGNNEQFF
TRBD1	TRBV7-9	-	TRBJ2-1	TGTGCCAGCAGCCATGACAGGGGCGTCACCTACAATGAGCAGTTCTTC	CASSHDRGVTYNEQFF
-	TRBV20-1	-	TRBJ1-4	TGCAGTGCTCGGGACTTTGAAAAACTGTTTTTT	CSARDFEKLFF
-	TRBV5-1	-	TRBJ2-7	TGCGCCAGCAGCCTGACAGCGATATCCTACGAGCAGTACTTC	CASSLTAISYEQYF
TRBD1	TRBV2	-	TRBJ2-2	TGTGCCAGCAGCGGGACAGGGGGCACCGGGGAGCTGTTTTTT	CASSGTGGTGELFF
TRBD2	TRBV10-3	-	TRBJ2-1	TGTGCCATCAGTGATTCGGGGGGATTCAATGAGCAGTTCTTC	CAISDSGGFNEQFF
TRBD1	TRBV19	-	TRBJ1-5	TGTGCCAGTAGTATAAGGGGGGACAGGGGACAGCCCCAGCATTTT	CASSIRGDRGQPQHF
-	TRBV10-3	-	TRBJ2-3	TGTGCCATCAGTGGACAGAATACGCAGTATTTT	CAISGQNTQYF
-	TRBV19	-	TRBJ2-3	TGTGCCAGTAGCTCGCCCAGGGGATTGGGAGATACGCAGTATTTT	CASSSPRGLGDTQYF
-	TRBV5-1	-	TRBJ1-4	TGCGCCAGCAGCTTCATGACAGGAAATGAAAAACTGTTTTTT	CASSFMTGNEKLFF
-	TRBV6-5	-	TRBJ1-1	TGTGCCAGCAGTTACTCTTCGGGTTACAAGAACACTGAAGCTTTCTTT	CASSYSSGYKNTEAFF
-	TRBV2	-	TRBJ1-2	TGTGCCAGCAAAAAGGGGGACTATGGCTACACCTTC	CASKKGDYGYTF